Below, one TCR beta chain is given with its context. Its target is not known. Clones were read by immunoSEQ multiplex PCR, and TCRdb kept only the in-frame ones, dropping some. The sample includes about 79,000 clones, 93% of them seen just once. This entry comes from a study of cytomegalovirus exposure and HLA in healthy donors. Whole-study findings and limits: Most observed TCR sequences were rare, whereas some public TCRs were detected in many donors.

CDR1 is SEHNR and CDR2 is FQNEAQ in the germline V gene (reference sequence). The CDR3 consists of 16 residues. The ends were cut back, 5 bases at V and 2 bases at J, with 16 bases in the middle. The genes are TRBV7-9 and TRBJ1-5; D perhaps matches TRBD1 (6 bases). Input material: PBMCs. This TCR was sampled from a woman in her 30s in good health and CMV-seronegative. The CDR3 sequence: CASSTADSLGNQPQHF. CDR3 nucleotides: TGTGCCAGCAGCACCGCGGACAGTCTAGGCAATCAGCCCCAGCATTTT.